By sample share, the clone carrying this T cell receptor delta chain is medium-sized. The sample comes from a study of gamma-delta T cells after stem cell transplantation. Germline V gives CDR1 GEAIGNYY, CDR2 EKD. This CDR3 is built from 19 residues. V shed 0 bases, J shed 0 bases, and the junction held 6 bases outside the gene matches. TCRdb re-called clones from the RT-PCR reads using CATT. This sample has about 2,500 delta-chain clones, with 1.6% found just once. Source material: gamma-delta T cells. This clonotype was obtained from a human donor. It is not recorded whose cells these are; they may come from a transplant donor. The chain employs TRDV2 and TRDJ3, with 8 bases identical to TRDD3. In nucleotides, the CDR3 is TGTGCCTGTGACACCGCTGGGGGAAGCCGCTCCTGGGACACCCGACAGATGTTTTTC. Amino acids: CACDTAGGSRSWDTRQMFF.